The 23 T cell receptor beta chains below come from one sample, sequenced in a study of cytomegalovirus exposure and HLA in healthy donors. 13 Jbeta primers and 60 Vbeta primers were used for the PCR. Sequencing was performed with immunoSEQ multiplex PCR; in TCRdb, only in-frame clones are kept and a portion is missing. The sample consists of roughly 130,000 clones, 80% of them appearing once. Sequencing was performed on PBMCs. These receptors were collected from a man between 25 and 39 years old in good health and CMV-seronegative.

This clone is a singleton in its sample. The CDR3: CASSLGLASYEQYF. In DNA, the CDR3 is TGTGCCAGCAGCTTGGGACTAGCATCCTACGAGCAGTACTTC. The chain recombines TRBV5-4 with TRBJ2-7; TRBD2 agrees at 7 bases. Per germline, CDR1 SGHNT and CDR2 YYREEE (reference sequence). With V trimmed by 0 bases and J by 1 base, 1 base remained unmatched. The CDR3 runs 14 residues. Full variable domain (missing parts from reference TRBV5-4 and TRBJ2-7): ETGVTQSPTHLIKTRGQQVTLRCSSQSGHNTVSWYQQALGQGPQFIFQYYREEENGRGNFPPRFSGLQFPNYSSELNVNALELDDSALYLCASSLGLASYEQYFGPGTRLTVT.

The chain carries TRBV21-1 and TRBJ1-3. TRBV21-1 is marked as a pseudogene. The CDR3 runs to 17 residues. The CDR3 protein is CASSPPGGSGSGNTIYF. Here the CDR3 DNA reads TGTGCCAGCAGCCCCCCCGGGGGATCAGGCTCTGGAAACACCATATATTTT.

This chain links TRBV29-1 with TRBJ1-2; TRBD1 matches at 7 bases. The germline V gene has CDR1 SQVTM and CDR2 ANQGSEA. The CDR3 has 15 residues. V lost 1 base, J lost 4 bases, and 9 bases stayed unmatched. For the CDR3, the DNA is TGCAGCGTTGAAGCAGATCTGGGACAGCTCTATGGCTACACCTTC. This gives the protein CSVEADLGQLYGYTF.

The chain carries TRBV19 and TRBJ2-5, with TRBD2 identical over 10 bases. The germline V gene encodes CDR1 LNHDA and CDR2 SQIVND (reference sequence). CDR3 length equals 19 residues. J was trimmed by 1 base and V by 3 bases; bases with no gene match: 14. The CDR3, as DNA: TGTGCCAGTAGTATCGGTTTGGCTAGCGGGAGAGGCATCCAAGAGACCCAGTACTTC. It specifies CASSIGLASGRGIQETQYF. Based on the CDR3 plus reference TRBV19 and TRBJ2-5, the full variable domain is DGGITQSPKYLFRKEGQNVTLSCEQNLNHDAMYWYRQDPGQGLRLIYYSQIVNDFQKGDIAEGYSVSREKKESFPLTVTSAQKNPTAFYLCASSIGLASGRGIQETQYFGPGTRLLVL.

The V gene is TRBV5-1, the J gene TRBJ2-5; the D gene is possibly TRBD1 (5 bases). Germline CDR1 SGHRS, CDR2 YFSETQ. CDR3 length: 14 amino acids. V lost 4 bases, J lost 0 bases, and 10 bases lay in between. CDR3 in DNA: TGCGCCAGCAGCCTGGACAATAACCAAGAGACCCAGTACTTC. Protein sequence: CASSLDNNQETQYF.

A few counts support this clone. J is TRBJ2-7 and V is TRBV29-1; TRBD1 matches at 10 bases. Germline-derived CDR1 and CDR2 are SQVTM and ANQGSEA. V gave up 6 bases and J gave up 6 bases; unmatched junction bases: 11. CDR3 length equals 14 residues. The CDR3 loop reads CSVLVGQGMGEQYF. CDR3 coding DNA: TGCAGCGTCCTAGTGGGACAGGGGATGGGCGAGCAGTACTTC.

The J gene is TRBJ1-1, the V gene TRBV11-3; D gene uncertain. Deletions cut 5 bases from V and 5 bases from J, with 9 bases between. The CDR3 loop spans 12 amino acids. CDR1 is SGHNT and CDR2 is YENEEA in the germline V gene. The CDR3 region is CASSPSQTEAFF. CDR3 in DNA: TGTGCCAGCAGCCCCTCCCAGACTGAAGCTTTCTTT.

This CDR3 reads CASSQAHSNQPQHF. For the CDR3, the DNA is TGCGCCAGCAGCCAAGCCCATAGCAATCAGCCCCAGCATTTT. The V gene is TRBV4-3, the J gene TRBJ1-5; D remains unclear. Germline CDR1 is LGHNA and CDR2 is YSLEER. There are 14 residues in the CDR3. Trimming removed 1 base at V and 0 bases at J, with 4 bases between.

This clone has just one count. The chain uses TRBV2 and TRBJ2-5, with TRBD2 matching 9 bases. The CDR3 runs 14 residues. After removal of 4 bases from V and 5 bases from J, the junction contained 5 bases not matched to a gene. Germline CDR1 reads SNHLY; CDR2 reads FYNNEI. CDR3 protein: CASSVSGRRETQYF. In DNA, the CDR3 is TGTGCCAGCAGTGTTAGCGGGAGACGGGAGACCCAGTACTTC.

The V gene is TRBV4-1, the J gene TRBJ2-2; a weak D match, TRBD1 (5 bases). The V gene's germline CDR1 is MGHRA and CDR2 YSYEKL. V was cut by 0 bases and J by 6 bases, with 14 bases left in between. This CDR3 has 16 residues. The CDR3 loop is CASSQDGQGRAGELFF. CDR3 DNA: TGCGCCAGCAGCCAAGATGGGCAGGGTAGGGCCGGGGAGCTGTTTTTT.

The chain is built from TRBV5-6 and TRBJ2-1; a weak D match, TRBD1 (6 bases). This CDR3 spans 15 amino acids. The ends were cut back, 3 bases at V and 8 bases at J, with 18 bases in the middle. Germline CDR1 SGHDT, CDR2 YYEEEE. CDR3 amino acids: CASSWDIGFLDEQFF. For the CDR3, the DNA is TGTGCCAGCAGCTGGGACATAGGTTTTTTGGATGAGCAGTTCTTC.

J is TRBJ1-5 and V is TRBV29-1, with TRBD1 as a possible D gene (6 bases). Germline loops: CDR1 SQVTM, CDR2 ANQGSEA. There are 12 residues in the CDR3. The ends were cut back, 8 bases at V and 2 bases at J, with 10 bases in the middle. DNA for the CDR3: TGCAGCACCCGACAGGGCAATCAGCCCCAGCATTTT. Its protein is CSTRQGNQPQHF. Full variable domain (missing parts from reference TRBV29-1 and TRBJ1-5): SAVISQKPSRDICQRGTSLTIQCQVDSQVTMMFWYRQQPGQSLTLIATANQGSEATYESGFVIDKFPISRPNLTFSTLTVSNMSPEDSSIYLCSTRQGNQPQHFGDGTRLSIL.

V gene TRBV6-4 combines with J gene TRBJ2-2; perhaps TRBD2 as D (5 bases). The V and J ends lost 2 bases and 4 bases respectively, with 5 bases between them. Germline-derived CDR1 and CDR2 are MRHNA and SNTAGT. The CDR3 is made up of 13 amino acids. CDR3 DNA sequence: TGTGCCAGCAGTGACACTAGCACCGGGGAGCTGTTTTTT. Translating gives CASSDTSTGELFF.

This sequence joins TRBV13 and TRBJ2-1, with TRBD2 identical over 14 bases. The trim removed 5 bases at V and 7 bases at J, leaving 7 bases unmatched. The CDR3 loop spans 16 amino acids. Germline V gene sequence: CDR1 PRHDT, CDR2 FYEKMQ (reference sequence). CDR3 coding DNA: TGTGCCAGCAGCACGACTAGCGGGGGGGATGAAAATGAGCAGTTCTTC. This sequence encodes CASSTTSGGDENEQFF.

The rearrangement joins TRBV2 to TRBJ2-5; D unresolved. The last part of the DNA fits TRBJ2-7 better; the J call may be wrong. Germline V gene data show CDR1 as SNHLY and CDR2 as FYNNEI. The CDR3 has 13 residues. CDR3 in DNA: TGTGCCAGCAGTGAAGACGGATACTACGAGCAGTACTTC. Translated: CASSEDGYYEQYF.

The genes are TRBV12-5 and TRBJ2-5, with 10 nucleotides matching TRBD2. Germline lookup yields CDR1 LGHNT and CDR2 FRNRAP. The J segment lost 4 bases and the V segment lost 3 bases, leaving 11 bases of the junction unmatched. This CDR3 has 17 residues. The CDR3 loop is CASGFLPGLALGETQYF. CDR3 coding DNA: TGTGCTAGTGGTTTCCTCCCGGGACTAGCGCTGGGAGAGACCCAGTACTTC.

V and J are TRBV14 and TRBJ1-1; possibly TRBD1 for D (6 bases). V lost 4 bases and J lost 0, with 15 bases in between. The CDR3 extends over 16 amino acids. CDR1 is SGHDN, CDR2 FVKESK, per germline. CDR3 coding DNA: TGTGCCAGCAGCCCGCGACCCGGGACACTGAACACTGAAGCTTTCTTT. Translated, it gives CASSPRPGTLNTEAFF.

The chain joins TRBV7-6 to TRBJ2-2, with TRBD2 matching over 7 bases. Per germline, CDR1 SGHVS and CDR2 FNYEAQ. V was pared by 3 bases and J by 4 bases, with 5 bases of the junction left unmatched. The CDR3 runs to 15 residues. CDR3 amino acids: CASSFGGSGTGELFF. The CDR3 DNA sequence: TGTGCCAGCAGCTTCGGGGGGAGCGGCACCGGGGAGCTGTTTTTT.

The chain carries TRBV6-1 and TRBJ2-7; D might be TRBD1 (7 bases). Germline V gene sequence: CDR1 MNHNS, CDR2 SASEGT. This CDR3 region has 13 residues. V was pared by 11 bases and J by 3 bases, with 17 bases between. Written as DNA, the CDR3 is TGTGCCGGGGGGACAGAATTAGGCTACGAGCAGTACTTC. It yields the protein CAGGTELGYEQYF.

This chain joins TRBV2 and TRBJ2-1; D unresolved. V lost 6 bases and J lost 2, with 8 bases in between. In germline, CDR1 is SNHLY, CDR2 FYNNEI. This CDR3 contains 13 residues. The CDR3, as DNA: TGTGCCAGCAGCTACGGAGCCTACAATGAGCAGTTCTTC. Encoded protein: CASSYGAYNEQFF.

The genes are TRBV5-1 and TRBJ1-2; 8 bases agree with TRBD1. V lost 0 bases, J lost 4 bases, and 2 bases stayed unmatched. The germline V gene encodes CDR1 SGHRS and CDR2 YFSETQ. The CDR3 loop spans 14 amino acids. The CDR3 protein is CASSLADRGYGYTF. The DNA of the CDR3 is TGCGCCAGCAGCTTGGCCGACAGGGGCTATGGCTACACCTTC.

This clone was counted once. The chain couples TRBV19 to TRBJ2-7; TRBD1 matches at 12 bases. With 3 bases clipped from V and 9 bases from J, the junction kept 9 bases outside the gene matches. Germline CDR1 is LNHDA and CDR2 is SQIVND (reference sequence). This CDR3 is 15 amino acids long. CDR3 coding DNA: TGTGCCAGTAGTATGGGCCTGGGGACAGGGGGCCTGCAGTACTTC. It encodes CASSMGLGTGGLQYF. The entire variable domain, with the rest obtained from reference TRBV19 and TRBJ2-7, is as follows: DGGITQSPKYLFRKEGQNVTLSCEQNLNHDAMYWYRQDPGQGLRLIYYSQIVNDFQKGDIAEGYSVSREKKESFPLTVTSAQKNPTAFYLCASSMGLGTGGLQYFGPGTRLTVT.

In its sample, this clone was seen a few times. This chain joins TRBV4-3 and TRBJ2-7, with 7 bases matching TRBD1. CDR3 length equals 16 residues. The ends lost 4 bases at V and 0 bases at J; junction bases unmatched: 9. Germline CDR1 LGHNA, CDR2 YSLEER. The CDR3 coding sequence is TGCGCCAGCAGCCGGGATACAGGGGATTACTCCTACGAGCAGTACTTC. Translation gives CASSRDTGDYSYEQYF.